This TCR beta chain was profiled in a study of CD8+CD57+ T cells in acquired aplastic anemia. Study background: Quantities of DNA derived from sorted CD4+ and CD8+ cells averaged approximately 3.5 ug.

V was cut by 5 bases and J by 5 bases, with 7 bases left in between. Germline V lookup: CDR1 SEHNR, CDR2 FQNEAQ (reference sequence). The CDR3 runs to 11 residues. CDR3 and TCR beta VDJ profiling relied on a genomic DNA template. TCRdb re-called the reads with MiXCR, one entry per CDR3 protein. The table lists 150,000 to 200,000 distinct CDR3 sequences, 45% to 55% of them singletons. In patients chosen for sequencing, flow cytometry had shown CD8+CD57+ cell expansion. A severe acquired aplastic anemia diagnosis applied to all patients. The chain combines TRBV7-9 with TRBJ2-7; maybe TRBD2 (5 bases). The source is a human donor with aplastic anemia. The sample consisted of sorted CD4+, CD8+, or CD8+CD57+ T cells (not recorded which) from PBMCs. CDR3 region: CASSAGHEQYF. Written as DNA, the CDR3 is TGTGCCAGCAGCGCGGGCCACGAGCAGTACTTC.